This TCR beta chain came from a study of T cell changes during pregnancy in multiple sclerosis. Germline V CDR1 and CDR2: WSHSY, SAAADI. V was cut by 6 bases and J by 4 bases, with 7 bases left in between. The CDR3 has 12 residues. This table comes from immunoSEQ multiplex PCR, and its TCRdb copy is limited to in-frame clones, with some not included. The table includes some 94,000 clones, about 91% detected once. J is TRBJ1-5 and V is TRBV10-2; no firm D call. The sequence was collected from a female donor in good health, enrolled as a control in a pregnancy study. Sequenced here: peripheral blood, sampled in the first trimester of pregnancy. CDR3 region: CASRSGNQPQHF. CDR3 sequence (DNA): TGCGCCAGCAGGAGCGGGAATCAGCCCCAGCATTTT.